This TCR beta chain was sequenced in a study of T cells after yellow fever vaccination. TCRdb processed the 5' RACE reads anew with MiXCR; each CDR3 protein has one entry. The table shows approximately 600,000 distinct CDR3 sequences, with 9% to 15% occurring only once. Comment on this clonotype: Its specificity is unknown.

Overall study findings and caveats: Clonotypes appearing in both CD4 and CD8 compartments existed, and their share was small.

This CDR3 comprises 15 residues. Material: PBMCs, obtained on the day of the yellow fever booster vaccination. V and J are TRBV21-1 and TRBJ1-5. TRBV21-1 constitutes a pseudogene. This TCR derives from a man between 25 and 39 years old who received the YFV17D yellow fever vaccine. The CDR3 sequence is CATRLALNSNQPQHF. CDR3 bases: TGTGCCACCAGGTTAGCGTTGAATAGCAATCAGCCCCAGCATTTT.